In its sample, the clone carrying this T cell receptor (beta chain) was seen a few times. Newly diagnosed hyperthyroidism patients aged 18 to 65 years had disease lasting under 2 months. The TCR beta CDR3 regions underwent amplification using RNA transcripts as the source. A first-round RT-PCR of the TCR CDR3 used the HTBI primer set. TCRdb independently ran MiXCR on the multiplex PCR reads; one entry per CDR3 protein. In the table there are around 340,000 distinct CDR3 sequences, 17% of which are singletons. The data originate from a study of T cells in Graves' hyperthyroidism and ophthalmopathy. The receptor's source is a woman in her 30s with Graves' hyperthyroidism that later progressed to Graves' ophthalmopathy. Sequencing was performed on blood.

The CDR3 here is CASSWTGGNLWTSGNTIYF. The CDR3 DNA reads as TGTGCCAGCAGCTGGACAGGGGGTAATTTGTGGACCTCTGGAAACACCATATATTTT. The V call is TRBV5-5, the J call TRBJ1-3; 10 bases map to TRBD1. This CDR3 comprises 19 residues. With V trimmed by 3 bases and J by 0 bases, 12 bases remained unmatched. CDR1 and CDR2 (germline): SGHKS, YYEKEE (reference sequence).